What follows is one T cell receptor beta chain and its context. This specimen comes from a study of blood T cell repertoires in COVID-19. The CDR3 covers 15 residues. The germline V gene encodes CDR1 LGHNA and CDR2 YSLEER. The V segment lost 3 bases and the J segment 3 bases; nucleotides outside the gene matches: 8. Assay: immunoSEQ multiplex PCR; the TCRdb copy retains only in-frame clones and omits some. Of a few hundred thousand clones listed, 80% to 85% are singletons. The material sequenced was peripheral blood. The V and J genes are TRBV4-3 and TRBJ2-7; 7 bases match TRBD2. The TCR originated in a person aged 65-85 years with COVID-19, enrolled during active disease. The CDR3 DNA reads TGCGCCAGCAGCCAGGGTATAGCGGGCAGCTACGAGCAGTACTTC. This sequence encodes CASSQGIAGSYEQYF.